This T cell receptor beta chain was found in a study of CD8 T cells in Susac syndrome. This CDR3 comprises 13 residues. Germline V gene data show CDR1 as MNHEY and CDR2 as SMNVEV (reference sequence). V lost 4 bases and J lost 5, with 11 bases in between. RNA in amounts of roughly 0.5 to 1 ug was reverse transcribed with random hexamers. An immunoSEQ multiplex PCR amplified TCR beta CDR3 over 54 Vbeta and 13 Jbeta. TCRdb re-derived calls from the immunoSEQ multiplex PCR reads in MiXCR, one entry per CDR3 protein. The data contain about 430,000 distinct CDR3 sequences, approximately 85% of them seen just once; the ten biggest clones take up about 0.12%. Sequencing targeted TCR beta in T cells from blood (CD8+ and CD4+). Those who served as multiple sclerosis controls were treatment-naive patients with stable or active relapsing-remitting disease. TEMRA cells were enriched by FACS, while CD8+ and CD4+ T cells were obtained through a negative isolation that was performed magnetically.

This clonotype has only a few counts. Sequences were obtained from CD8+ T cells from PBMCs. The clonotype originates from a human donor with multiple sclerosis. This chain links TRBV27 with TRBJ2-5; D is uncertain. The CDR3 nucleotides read TGTGCCAGCAGTTCTGAGTTTTCGGAGACCCAGTACTTC. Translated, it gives CASSSEFSETQYF.